The clone carrying this TCR beta chain was seen only a few times. Its antigen is still unknown. In TCRdb, the RT-PCR reads were re-called with MiXCR into one record per CDR3 protein. The data hold hundreds of thousands of distinct CDR3 sequences, with roughly 22% observed a single time. CDR1 is KGHDR, CDR2 SFDVKD, per germline. V dropped 4 bases and J dropped 8; count of bases not matched to a gene: 8. The CDR3 has 14 residues. The sample is drawn from a study of response to subunit inactivated influenza vaccine. Study-wide results and limits: Authors suggested that a seasonal influenza vaccination recruits few new T cells each time.

The sample here was PBMCs from blood, taken less than 22 months after vaccination. The V and J genes are TRBV24-1 and TRBJ1-2; 8 nucleotides align to TRBD1. The sequence derives from a man between 50 and 70 years old who received an inactivated influenza vaccine. The DNA of the CDR3 is TGTGCCACCAGTGAGCGGACAGGGCGTCGGGGCTACACCTTC. Translation gives CATSERTGRRGYTF.